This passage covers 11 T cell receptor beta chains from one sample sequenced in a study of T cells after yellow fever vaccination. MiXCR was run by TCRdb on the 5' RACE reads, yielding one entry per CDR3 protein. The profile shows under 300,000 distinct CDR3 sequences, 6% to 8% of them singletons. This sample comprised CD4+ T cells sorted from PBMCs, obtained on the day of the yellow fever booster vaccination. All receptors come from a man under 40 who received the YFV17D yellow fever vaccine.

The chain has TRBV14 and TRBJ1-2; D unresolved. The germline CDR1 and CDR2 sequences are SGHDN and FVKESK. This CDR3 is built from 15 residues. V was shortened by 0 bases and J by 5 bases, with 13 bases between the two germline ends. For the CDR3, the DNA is TGTGCCAGCAGCCAAGACCGAGGGCGAAGGTATGGCTACACCTTC. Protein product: CASSQDRGRRYGYTF.

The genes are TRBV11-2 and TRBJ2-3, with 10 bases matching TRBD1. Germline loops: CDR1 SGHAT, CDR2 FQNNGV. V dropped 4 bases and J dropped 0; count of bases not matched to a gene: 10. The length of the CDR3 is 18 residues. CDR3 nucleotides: TGTGCCAGCAGCTCGGGACAGGGGAGTCGGGGTAGCACAGATACGCAGTATTTT. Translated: CASSSGQGSRGSTDTQYF.

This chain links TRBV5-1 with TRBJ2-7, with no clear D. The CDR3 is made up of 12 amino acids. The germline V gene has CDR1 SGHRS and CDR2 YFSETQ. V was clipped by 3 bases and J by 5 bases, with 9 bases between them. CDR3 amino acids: CASSSAGDEQYF. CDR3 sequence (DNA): TGCGCCAGCAGCTCCGCTGGAGACGAGCAGTACTTC. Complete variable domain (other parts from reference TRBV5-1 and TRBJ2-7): KAGVTQTPRYLIKTRGQQVTLSCSPISGHRSVSWYQQTPGQGLQFLFEYFSETQRNKGNFPGRFSGRQFSNSRSEMNVSTLELGDSALYLCASSSAGDEQYFGPGTRLTVT.

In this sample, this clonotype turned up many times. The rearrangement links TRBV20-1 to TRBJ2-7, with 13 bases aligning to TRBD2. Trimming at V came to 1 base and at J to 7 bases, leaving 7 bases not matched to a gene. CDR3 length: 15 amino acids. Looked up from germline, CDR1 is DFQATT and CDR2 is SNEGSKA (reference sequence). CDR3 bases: TGCAGTGCTAGAGGTGGACTAGCGGGAGTTTTAGAGCAGTACTTC. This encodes CSARGGLAGVLEQYF.

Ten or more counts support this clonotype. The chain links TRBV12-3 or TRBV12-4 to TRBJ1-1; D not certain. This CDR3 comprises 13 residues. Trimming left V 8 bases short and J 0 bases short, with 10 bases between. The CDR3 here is CASDTRLNTEAFF. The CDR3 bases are TGTGCCAGCGATACTCGGTTGAACACTGAAGCTTTCTTT.

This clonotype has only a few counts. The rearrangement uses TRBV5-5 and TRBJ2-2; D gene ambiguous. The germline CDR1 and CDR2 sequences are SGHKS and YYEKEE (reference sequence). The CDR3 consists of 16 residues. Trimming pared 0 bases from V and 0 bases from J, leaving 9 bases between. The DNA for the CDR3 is TGTGCCAGCAGCTTGGTGTCTTTCGCGAACACCGGGGAGCTGTTTTTT. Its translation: CASSLVSFANTGELFF.

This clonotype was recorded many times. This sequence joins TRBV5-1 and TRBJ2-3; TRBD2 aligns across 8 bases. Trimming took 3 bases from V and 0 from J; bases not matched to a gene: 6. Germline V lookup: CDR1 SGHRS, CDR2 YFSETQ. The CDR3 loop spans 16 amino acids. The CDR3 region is CASSSLAGFSTDTQYF. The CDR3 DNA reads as TGCGCCAGCAGCTCGTTAGCGGGATTTAGCACAGATACGCAGTATTTT.

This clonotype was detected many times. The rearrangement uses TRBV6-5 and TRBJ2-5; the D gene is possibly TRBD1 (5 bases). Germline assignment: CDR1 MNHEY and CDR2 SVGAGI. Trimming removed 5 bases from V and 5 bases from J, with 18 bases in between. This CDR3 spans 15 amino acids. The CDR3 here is CASSHGPQNRETQYF. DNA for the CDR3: TGTGCCAGCAGTCACGGACCTCAGAACAGGGAGACCCAGTACTTC.

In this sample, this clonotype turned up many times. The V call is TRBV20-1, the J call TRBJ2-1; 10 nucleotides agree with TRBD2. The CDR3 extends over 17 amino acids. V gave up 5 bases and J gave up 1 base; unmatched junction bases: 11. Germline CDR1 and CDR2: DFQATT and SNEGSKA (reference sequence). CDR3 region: CSAGMTGLADSYNEQFF. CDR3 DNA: TGCAGTGCTGGAATGACAGGACTAGCGGATTCCTACAATGAGCAGTTCTTC.

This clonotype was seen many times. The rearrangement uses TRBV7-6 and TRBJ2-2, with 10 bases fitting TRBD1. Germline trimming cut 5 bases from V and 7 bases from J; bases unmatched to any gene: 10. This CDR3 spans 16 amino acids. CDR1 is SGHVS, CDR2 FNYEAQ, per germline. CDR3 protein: CASSLLTGGEVGELFF. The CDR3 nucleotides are TGTGCCAGCAGCCTACTGACAGGGGGCGAAGTCGGGGAGCTGTTTTTT.

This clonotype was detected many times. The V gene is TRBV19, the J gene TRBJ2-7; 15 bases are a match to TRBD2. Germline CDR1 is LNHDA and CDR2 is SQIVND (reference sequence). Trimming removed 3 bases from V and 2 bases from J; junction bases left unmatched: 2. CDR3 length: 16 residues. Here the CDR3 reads CASSIRTSGRAYEQYF. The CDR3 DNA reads TGTGCCAGTAGTATCCGGACTAGCGGGAGGGCCTACGAGCAGTACTTC.